This T cell receptor beta chain was identified during a study of T cell repertoires in cytomegalovirus infection. TCRdb reprocessed the reads with MiXCR, giving one entry per CDR3 protein. The top ten clones hold over 10% of a sample with about 770,000 distinct CDR3 sequences, 25% to 35% of them seen once. This clonotype was seen ten or more times. Its cognate antigen is unknown. This CDR3 has 16 residues. V shed 4 bases and J shed 0 bases, with 10 bases lying between them. CDR1 is SGHTA, CDR2 FQGNSA, per germline. Regarding the study as a whole: CMV-specific HLA-C-restricted TCR beta clonotypes dominated the ex vivo response.

The receptor was derived from a human donor in good health (CMV status not recorded). Some clones in this sample may be carry-over from other donors' samples. The chain uses TRBV7-2 and TRBJ1-6; D call uncertain. The specimen comprised cultured CD8+ T cells from PBMCs, sampled from culture after CMV antigen stimulation. The DNA of the CDR3 is TGTGCCAGCAGCTGGATTGGTTCCTCCTATAATTCACCCCTCCACTTT. Encoded protein: CASSWIGSSYNSPLHF.